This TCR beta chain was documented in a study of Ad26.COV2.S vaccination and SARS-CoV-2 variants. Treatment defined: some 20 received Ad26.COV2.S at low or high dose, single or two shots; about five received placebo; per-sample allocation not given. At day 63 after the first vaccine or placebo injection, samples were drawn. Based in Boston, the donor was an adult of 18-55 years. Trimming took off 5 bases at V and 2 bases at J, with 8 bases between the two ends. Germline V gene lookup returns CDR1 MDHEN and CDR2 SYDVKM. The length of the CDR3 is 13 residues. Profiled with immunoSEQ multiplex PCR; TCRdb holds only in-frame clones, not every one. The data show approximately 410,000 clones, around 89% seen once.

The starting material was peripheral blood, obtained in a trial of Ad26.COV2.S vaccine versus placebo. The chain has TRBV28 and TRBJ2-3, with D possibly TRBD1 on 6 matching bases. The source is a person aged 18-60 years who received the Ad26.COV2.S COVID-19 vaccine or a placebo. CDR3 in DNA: TGTGCCAGCAGTCGGGACACCACAGATACGCAGTATTTT. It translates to CASSRDTTDTQYF. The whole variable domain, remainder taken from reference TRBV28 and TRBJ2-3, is DVKVTQSSRYLVKRTGEKVFLECVQDMDHENMFWYRQDPGLGLRLIYFSYDVKMKEKGDIPEGYSVSREKKERFSLILESASTNQTSMYLCASSRDTTDTQYFGPGTRLTVL.